The entry below describes one T cell receptor (beta chain). The data belong to a study of blood T cell repertoires in COVID-19. Data came from immunoSEQ multiplex PCR; TCRdb stores just in-frame clones and leaves some out. The repertoire holds some 200,000 clones, with approximately 83% as singletons. V was pared by 0 bases and J by 4 bases, with 22 bases of the junction left unmatched. The V gene's germline CDR1 is LNHNV and CDR2 YYDKDF (reference sequence). The CDR3 is 21 amino acids. This sequence joins TRBV15 and TRBJ2-7; 9 bases are a match to TRBD2. This clonotype originated in a woman between 40 and 50 years old with acute COVID-19. The material sequenced was PBMCs or T cells enriched from blood (not recorded which). The CDR3 region is CATSRDESRTSAFRGGYEQYF. For the CDR3, the DNA is TGTGCCACCAGCAGAGATGAGTCTCGGACTAGCGCCTTCCGAGGAGGGTACGAGCAGTACTTC.